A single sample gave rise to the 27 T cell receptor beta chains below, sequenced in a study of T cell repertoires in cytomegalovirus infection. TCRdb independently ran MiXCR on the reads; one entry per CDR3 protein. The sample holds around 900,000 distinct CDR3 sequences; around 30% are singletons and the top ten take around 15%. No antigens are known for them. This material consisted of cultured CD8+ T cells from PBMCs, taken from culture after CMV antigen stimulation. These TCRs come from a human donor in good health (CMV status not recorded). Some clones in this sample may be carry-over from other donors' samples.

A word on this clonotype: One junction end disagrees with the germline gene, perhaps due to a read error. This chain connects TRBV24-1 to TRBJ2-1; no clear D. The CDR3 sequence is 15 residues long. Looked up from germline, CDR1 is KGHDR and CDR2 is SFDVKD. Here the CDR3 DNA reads TGTGCCACAAGTGCCGTATTTCGGCCGCGAAATGAGCAGTTCTTC. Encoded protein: CATSAVFRPRNEQFF.

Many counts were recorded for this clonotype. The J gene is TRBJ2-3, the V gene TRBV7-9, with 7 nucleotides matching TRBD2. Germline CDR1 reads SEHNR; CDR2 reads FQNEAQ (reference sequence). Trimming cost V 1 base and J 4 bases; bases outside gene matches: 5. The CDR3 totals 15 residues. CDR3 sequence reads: CASSLGPSGADTQYF. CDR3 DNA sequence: TGTGCCAGCAGCTTAGGTCCCAGCGGGGCAGATACGCAGTATTTT.

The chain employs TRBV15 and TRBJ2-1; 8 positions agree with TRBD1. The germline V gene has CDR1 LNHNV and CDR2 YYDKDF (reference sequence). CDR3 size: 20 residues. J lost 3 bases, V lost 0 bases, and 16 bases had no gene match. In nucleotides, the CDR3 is TGTGCCACCAGCAGAGATAATTATTTAACGGACAGGGTCTTCTACAATGAGCAGTTCTTC. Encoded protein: CATSRDNYLTDRVFYNEQFF.

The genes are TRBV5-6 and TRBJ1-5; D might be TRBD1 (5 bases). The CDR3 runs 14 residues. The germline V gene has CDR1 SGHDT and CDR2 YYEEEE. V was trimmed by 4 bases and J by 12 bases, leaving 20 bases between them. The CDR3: CASSPGTDYSGQHF. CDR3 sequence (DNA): TGTGCCAGCAGCCCCGGGACGGACTACTCCGGCCAGCATTTT.

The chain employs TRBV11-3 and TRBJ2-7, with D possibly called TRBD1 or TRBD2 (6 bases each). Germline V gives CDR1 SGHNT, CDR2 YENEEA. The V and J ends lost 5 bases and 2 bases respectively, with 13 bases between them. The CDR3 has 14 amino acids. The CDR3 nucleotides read TGTGCCAGCAGCCCTGAGGAGGGGGCCTACGAGCAGTACGTC. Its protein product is CASSPEEGAYEQYV.

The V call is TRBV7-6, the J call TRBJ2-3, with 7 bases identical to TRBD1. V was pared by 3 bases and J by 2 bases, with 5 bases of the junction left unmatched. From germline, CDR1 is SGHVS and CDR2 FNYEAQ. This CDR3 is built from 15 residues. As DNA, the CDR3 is TGTGCCAGCAGCTTTGAGGGGGCGGTCACAGATACGCAGTATTTT. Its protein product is CASSFEGAVTDTQYF.

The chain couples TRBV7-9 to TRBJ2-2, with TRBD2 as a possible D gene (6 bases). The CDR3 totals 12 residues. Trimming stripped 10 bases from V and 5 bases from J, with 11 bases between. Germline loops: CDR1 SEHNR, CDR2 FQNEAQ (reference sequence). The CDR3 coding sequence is TGTGCCACCTCGCGGGGAACCGGGGAGCTGTTTTTT. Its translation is CATSRGTGELFF.

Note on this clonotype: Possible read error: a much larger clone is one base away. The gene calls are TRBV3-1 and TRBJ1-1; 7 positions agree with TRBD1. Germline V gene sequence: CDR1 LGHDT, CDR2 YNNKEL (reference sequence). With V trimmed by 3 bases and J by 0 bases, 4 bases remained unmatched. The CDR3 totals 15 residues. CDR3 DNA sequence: TGTGCCAGCAGCCAGCCGGGACAGATGAACACTGAAGCTTTCTTT. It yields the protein CASSQPGQMNTEAFF.

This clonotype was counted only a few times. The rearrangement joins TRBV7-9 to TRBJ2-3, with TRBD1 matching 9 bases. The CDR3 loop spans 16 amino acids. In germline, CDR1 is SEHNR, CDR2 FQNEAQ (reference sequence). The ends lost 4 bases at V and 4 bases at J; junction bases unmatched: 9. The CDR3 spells CASSSRTGEEADTQYF. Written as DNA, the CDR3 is TGTGCCAGCAGCTCCCGGACAGGGGAAGAGGCAGATACGCAGTATTTT.

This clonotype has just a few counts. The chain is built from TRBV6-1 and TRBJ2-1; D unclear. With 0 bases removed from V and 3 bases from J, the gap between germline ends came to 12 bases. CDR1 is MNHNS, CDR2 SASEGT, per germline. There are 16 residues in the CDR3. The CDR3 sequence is CASSEAWQLSYNEQFF. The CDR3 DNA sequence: TGTGCCAGCAGTGAAGCGTGGCAGCTAAGCTACAATGAGCAGTTCTTC.

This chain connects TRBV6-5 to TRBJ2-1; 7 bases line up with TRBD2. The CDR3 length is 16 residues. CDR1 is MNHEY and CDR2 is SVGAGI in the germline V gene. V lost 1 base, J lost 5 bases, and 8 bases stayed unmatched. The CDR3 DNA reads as TGTGCCAGCAGTTACTACCTCACGGGACTAAACAATGAGCAGTTCTTC. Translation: CASSYYLTGLNNEQFF.

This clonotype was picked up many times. CDR3: CASSLDWARTEQYF. The DNA of the CDR3 is TGTGCCAGCAGCTTAGATTGGGCTAGGACCGAGCAGTACTTC. The chain has TRBV7-8 and TRBJ2-7; D is unresolved. Trimming pared 1 base from V and 6 bases from J, leaving 13 bases between. Germline CDR1 is SGHVS and CDR2 is FQNEAQ. The CDR3 loop spans 14 amino acids.

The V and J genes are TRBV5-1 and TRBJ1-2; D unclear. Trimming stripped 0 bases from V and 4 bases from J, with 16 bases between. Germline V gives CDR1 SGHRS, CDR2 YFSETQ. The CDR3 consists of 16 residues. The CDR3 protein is CASSLGSSATSYGYTF. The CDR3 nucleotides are TGCGCCAGCAGCTTGGGGTCAAGCGCGACTTCCTATGGCTACACCTTC. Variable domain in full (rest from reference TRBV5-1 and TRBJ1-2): KAGVTQTPRYLIKTRGQQVTLSCSPISGHRSVSWYQQTPGQGLQFLFEYFSETQRNKGNFPGRFSGRQFSNSRSEMNVSTLELGDSALYLCASSLGSSATSYGYTFGSGTRLTVV.

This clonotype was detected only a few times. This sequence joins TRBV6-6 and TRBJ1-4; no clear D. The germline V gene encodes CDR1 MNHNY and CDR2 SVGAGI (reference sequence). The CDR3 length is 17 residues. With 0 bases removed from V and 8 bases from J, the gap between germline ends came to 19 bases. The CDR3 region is CASSYSAPRGSKEKLFF. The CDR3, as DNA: TGTGCCAGCAGTTACTCGGCCCCCCGAGGGTCAAAGGAAAAACTGTTTTTT.

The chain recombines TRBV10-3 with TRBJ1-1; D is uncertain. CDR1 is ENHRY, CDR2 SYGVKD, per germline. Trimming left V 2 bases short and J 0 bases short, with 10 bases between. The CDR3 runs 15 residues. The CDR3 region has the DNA TGTGCCATCAGTGAGAGCGAGGACCTGAACACTGAAGCTTTCTTT. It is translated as CAISESEDLNTEAFF.

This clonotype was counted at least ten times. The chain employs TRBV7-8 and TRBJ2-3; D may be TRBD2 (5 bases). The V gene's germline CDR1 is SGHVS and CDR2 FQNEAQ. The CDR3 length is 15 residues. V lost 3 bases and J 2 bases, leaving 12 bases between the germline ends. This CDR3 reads CASSFRGSDTDTQYF. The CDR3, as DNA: TGTGCCAGCAGCTTCAGAGGGTCAGACACAGATACGCAGTATTTT.

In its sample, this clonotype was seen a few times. The CDR3 loop reads CASSPGTSGDLQETQYF. The CDR3 bases are TGTGCCAGCAGCCCAGGGACTAGCGGGGACCTCCAAGAGACCCAGTACTTC. The V and J genes are TRBV7-9 and TRBJ2-5; TRBD2 agrees at 13 bases. Germline lookup yields CDR1 SEHNR and CDR2 FQNEAQ (reference sequence). The trim removed 5 bases at V and 1 base at J, leaving 7 bases unmatched. This CDR3 is built from 17 residues.

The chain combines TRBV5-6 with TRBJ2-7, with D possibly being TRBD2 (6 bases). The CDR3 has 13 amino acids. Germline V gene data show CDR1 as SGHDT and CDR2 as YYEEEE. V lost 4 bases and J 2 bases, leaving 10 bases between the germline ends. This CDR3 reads CASSPGVTYEQYV. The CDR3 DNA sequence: TGTGCCAGCAGCCCGGGGGTTACCTACGAGCAGTACGTC.

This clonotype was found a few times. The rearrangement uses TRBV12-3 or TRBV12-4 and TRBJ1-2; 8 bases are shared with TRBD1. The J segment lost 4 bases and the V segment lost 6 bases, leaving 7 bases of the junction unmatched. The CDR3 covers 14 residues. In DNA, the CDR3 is TGTGCCAGCAGCCCTAGGACAGGGAGCTATGGCTACACCTTC. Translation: CASSPRTGSYGYTF.

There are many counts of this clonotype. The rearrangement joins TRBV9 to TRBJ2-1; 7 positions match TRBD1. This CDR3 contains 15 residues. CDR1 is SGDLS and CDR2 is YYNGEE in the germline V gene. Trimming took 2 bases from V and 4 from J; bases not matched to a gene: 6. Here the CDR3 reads CASSVMRGPYNEQFF. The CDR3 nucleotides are TGTGCCAGCAGCGTGATGAGGGGGCCTTACAATGAGCAGTTCTTC.

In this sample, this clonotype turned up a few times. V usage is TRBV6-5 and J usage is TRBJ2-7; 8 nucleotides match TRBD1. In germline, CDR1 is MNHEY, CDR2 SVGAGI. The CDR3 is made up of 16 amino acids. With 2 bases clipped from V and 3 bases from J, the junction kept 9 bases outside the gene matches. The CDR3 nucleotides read TGTGCCAGCAGTTACACGGGACAGGTTGTTGGCTACGAGCAGTACTTC. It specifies CASSYTGQVVGYEQYF.

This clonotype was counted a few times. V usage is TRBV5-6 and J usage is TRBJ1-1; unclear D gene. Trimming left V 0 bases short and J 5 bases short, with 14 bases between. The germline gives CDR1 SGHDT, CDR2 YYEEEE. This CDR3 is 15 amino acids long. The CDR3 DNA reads TGTGCCAGCAGCTTGGACAACTCGTGGGGAACTGAAGCTTTCTTT. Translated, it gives CASSLDNSWGTEAFF.

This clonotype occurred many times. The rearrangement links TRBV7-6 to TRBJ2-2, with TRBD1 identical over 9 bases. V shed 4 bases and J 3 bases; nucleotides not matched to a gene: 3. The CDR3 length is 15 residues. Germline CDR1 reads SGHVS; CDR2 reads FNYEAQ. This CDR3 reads CASSSTGGHTGELFF. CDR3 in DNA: TGTGCCAGCAGCTCCACAGGGGGCCACACCGGGGAGCTGTTTTTT. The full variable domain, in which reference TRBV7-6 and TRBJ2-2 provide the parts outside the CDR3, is GAGVSQSPRYKVTKRGQDVALRCDPISGHVSLYWYRQALGQGPEFLTYFNYEAQQDKSGLPNDRFSAERPEGSISTLTIQRTEQRDSAMYRCASSSTGGHTGELFFGEGSRLTVL.

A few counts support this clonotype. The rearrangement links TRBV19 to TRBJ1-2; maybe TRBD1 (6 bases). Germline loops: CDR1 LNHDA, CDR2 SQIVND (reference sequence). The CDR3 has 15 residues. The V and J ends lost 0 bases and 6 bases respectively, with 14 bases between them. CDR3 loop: CASSIELAAGDGYTF. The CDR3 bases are TGTGCCAGTAGTATAGAACTGGCGGCAGGGGATGGCTACACCTTC.

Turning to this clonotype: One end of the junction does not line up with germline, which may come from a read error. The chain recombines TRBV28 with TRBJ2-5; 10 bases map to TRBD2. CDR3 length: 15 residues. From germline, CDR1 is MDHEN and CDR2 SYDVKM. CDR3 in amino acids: CASRFSGGVQKTQYF. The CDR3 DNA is TGTGCCAGCCGTTTCAGCGGGGGGGTTCAAAAGACCCAGTACTTC.

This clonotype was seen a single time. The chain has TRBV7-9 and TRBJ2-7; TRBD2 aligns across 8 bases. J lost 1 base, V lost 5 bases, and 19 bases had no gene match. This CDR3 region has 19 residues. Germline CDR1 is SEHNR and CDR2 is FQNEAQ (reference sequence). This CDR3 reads CASSPSPGLVGHSSYEQYF. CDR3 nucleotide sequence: TGTGCCAGCAGCCCTAGCCCGGGACTAGTGGGGCATAGTTCCTACGAGCAGTACTTC.

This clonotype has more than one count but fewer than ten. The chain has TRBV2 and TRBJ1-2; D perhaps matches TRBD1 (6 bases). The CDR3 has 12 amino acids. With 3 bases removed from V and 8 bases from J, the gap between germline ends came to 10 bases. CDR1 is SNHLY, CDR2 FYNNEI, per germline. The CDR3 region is CASSERGLGYTF. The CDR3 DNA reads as TGTGCCAGCAGTGAGCGGGGGCTCGGCTACACCTTC.